This T cell receptor beta chain came from a study of T cells expressing NK-cell markers. Study overall: The TCR beta repertoires were obtained from sorted CD3+CD56+NKG2C+, CD3+CD56+NKG2C- and CD3+CD56-NKG2C+ T cells.

Germline CDR1 and CDR2: SEHNR and FQNEAQ (reference sequence). The CDR3 runs to 14 residues. TCRdb reprocessed the 5' RACE reads; each CDR3 protein has one entry and no DNA is given. The sample data list about 160,000 distinct CDR3 sequences. The rearrangement uses TRBV7-9 and TRBJ2-3; the D call from TCRdb, TRBD1, cannot be confirmed without DNA. This TCR derives from a woman between 18 and 70 years old in good health. Input material: blood T cells: a sorted CD56 or NKG2C T cell subset, CD4+ or CD8+ T cells, or bulk PBMC T cells (not recorded which). The CDR3 loop reads CASSFTRGLGEQYF.